The 11 T cell receptor beta chains in this list originate from one sample, sequenced in a study of blood T cell repertoires in COVID-19. Libraries were prepared by immunoSEQ multiplex PCR; TCRdb keeps only in-frame clonotypes and omits some of them. The sample has some 300,000 clones, 88% seen once. Sequencing was done on a sample of peripheral blood. The source of these receptors is a woman between 25 and 40 years old who had recovered from COVID-19.

This chain joins TRBV4-1 and TRBJ2-6, with D perhaps TRBD1 (6 bases). V was clipped by 2 bases and J by 4 bases, with 15 bases between them. CDR1 is MGHRA and CDR2 is YSYEKL in the germline V gene. This CDR3 is built from 17 residues. CDR3 sequence (DNA): TGCGCCAGCAGCCAACTTCTGTACAGGGCCGGGGCCAACGTCCTGACTTTC. Translated, it gives CASSQLLYRAGANVLTF.

The J gene is TRBJ2-1, the V gene TRBV7-2; a possible D gene is TRBD2 (5 bases). From germline, CDR1 is SGHTA and CDR2 FQGNSA. The CDR3 is made up of 15 amino acids. The V end lost 5 bases, the J end lost 10 bases, and 21 bases lay between the germline ends. DNA of the CDR3: TGTGCCAGCAGCCCCGCGATCCGAGGGTTCGGCGAGCAGTTCTTC. Its translation is CASSPAIRGFGEQFF.

This chain links TRBV24-1 with TRBJ2-3, with 9 bases lining up with TRBD1. With 0 bases clipped from V and 2 bases from J, the junction kept 8 bases outside the gene matches. Germline V gives CDR1 KGHDR, CDR2 SFDVKD. The CDR3 runs to 18 residues. CDR3 in DNA: TGTGCCACCAGTGATTTGCCGGGACAGGGTTATCCCACAGATACGCAGTATTTT. Protein sequence: CATSDLPGQGYPTDTQYF.

The chain links TRBV14 to TRBJ2-2; TRBD2 matches at 7 bases. V dropped 4 bases and J dropped 3; count of bases not matched to a gene: 5. The germline V gene has CDR1 SGHDN and CDR2 FVKESK. The length of the CDR3 is 15 residues. DNA for the CDR3: TGTGCCAGCAGCCTTCCAGGGAGGGACACCGGGGAGCTGTTTTTT. Residues: CASSLPGRDTGELFF.

V is TRBV28 and J is TRBJ1-4; 9 bases map to TRBD1. The CDR3 loop spans 15 amino acids. With V trimmed by 4 bases and J by 6 bases, 6 bases remained unmatched. Germline CDR1 is MDHEN and CDR2 is SYDVKM. The CDR3 DNA follows: TGTGCCAGCAGTTCGCCGGGACAGGGAGATGAAAAACTGTTTTTT. It translates to CASSSPGQGDEKLFF.

The chain employs TRBV4-1 and TRBJ1-1; D is undetermined. The germline CDR1 and CDR2 sequences are MGHRA and YSYEKL. This CDR3 spans 13 amino acids. V gave up 5 bases and J gave up 3 bases, with 10 bases separating them. In DNA, the CDR3 is TGCGCCAGCAGCTTTTCGAGGGACACTGAAGCTTTCTTT. It translates to CASSFSRDTEAFF.

The chain joins TRBV28 to TRBJ1-4; D not certain. The germline V gene encodes CDR1 MDHEN and CDR2 SYDVKM. V shed 3 bases and J shed 4 bases, with 12 bases lying between them. The CDR3 sequence is 15 residues long. The CDR3 sequence: CASSFQQDYNEKLFF. CDR3 DNA sequence: TGTGCCAGCAGTTTTCAGCAGGATTATAATGAAAAACTGTTTTTT.

The chain couples TRBV5-1 to TRBJ2-3; the match to TRBD2 covers 12 bases. From germline, CDR1 is SGHRS and CDR2 YFSETQ. With V trimmed by 4 bases and J by 1 base, 13 bases remained unmatched. The CDR3 is 19 amino acids. The CDR3 protein is CASSNGGLAGGLGTDTQYF. In DNA form, the CDR3 reads TGCGCCAGCAGCAACGGCGGGCTAGCGGGGGGGCTCGGCACAGATACGCAGTATTTT.

The genes are TRBV9 and TRBJ1-2; D is undetermined. Germline V CDR1 and CDR2: SGDLS, YYNGEE. There are 13 residues in the CDR3. V was pared by 4 bases and J by 2 bases, with 9 bases between. CDR3 nucleotides: TGTGCCAGCAGCCTGCCCGGGAACTATGGCTACACCTTC. It is translated as CASSLPGNYGYTF.

This chain links TRBV5-4 with TRBJ1-3; D possibly corresponds to TRBD1 (5 bases). The CDR3 totals 14 residues. Germline V lookup: CDR1 SGHNT, CDR2 YYREEE (reference sequence). Between the trimmed V and J ends, which lost 6 bases and 0 bases, there was a span of 10 bases. Here the CDR3 reads CASTWGGSGNTIYF. CDR3 sequence (DNA): TGTGCCAGCACCTGGGGGGGCTCTGGAAACACCATATATTTT.

The CDR3 DNA sequence: TGTGCCAGCAGCCAAGATAAGGGGGCACCCCTCCACTTT. Amino acid sequence: CASSQDKGAPLHF. The genes are TRBV3-1 (or the pseudogene TRBV3-2) and TRBJ1-6; possible D gene TRBD1, 6 bases. Germline loops: CDR1 LGHDT, CDR2 YNNKEL (reference sequence). V was trimmed by 0 bases and J by 11 bases, leaving 8 bases between them. CDR3 length equals 13 residues.